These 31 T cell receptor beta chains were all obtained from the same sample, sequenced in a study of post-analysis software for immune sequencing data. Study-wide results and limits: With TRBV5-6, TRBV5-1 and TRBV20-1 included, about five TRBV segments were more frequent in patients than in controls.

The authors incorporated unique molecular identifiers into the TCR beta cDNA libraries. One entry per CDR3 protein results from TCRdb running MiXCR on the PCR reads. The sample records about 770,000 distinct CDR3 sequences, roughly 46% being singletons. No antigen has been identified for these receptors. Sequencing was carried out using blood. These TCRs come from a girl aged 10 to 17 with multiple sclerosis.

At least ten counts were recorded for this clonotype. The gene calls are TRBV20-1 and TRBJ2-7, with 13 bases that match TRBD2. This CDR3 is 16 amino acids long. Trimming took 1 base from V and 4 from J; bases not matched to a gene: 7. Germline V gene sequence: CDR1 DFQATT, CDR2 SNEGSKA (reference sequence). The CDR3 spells CSARGIGLAGVYEQYF. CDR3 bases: TGCAGTGCTAGAGGGATCGGACTAGCGGGAGTGTACGAGCAGTACTTC.

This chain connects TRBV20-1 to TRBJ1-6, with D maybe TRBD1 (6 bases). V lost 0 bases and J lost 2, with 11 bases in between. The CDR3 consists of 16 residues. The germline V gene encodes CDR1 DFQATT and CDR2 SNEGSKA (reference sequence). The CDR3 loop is CSARDQGRPYNSPLHF. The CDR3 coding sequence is TGCAGTGCTAGAGATCAGGGGAGACCCTATAATTCACCCCTCCACTTT.

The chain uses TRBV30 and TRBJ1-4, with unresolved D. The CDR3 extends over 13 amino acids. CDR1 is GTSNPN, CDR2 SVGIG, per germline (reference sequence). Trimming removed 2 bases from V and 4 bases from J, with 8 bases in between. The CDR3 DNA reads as TGTGCCTGGAGTACAGCTTTTAATGAAAAACTGTTTTTT. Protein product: CAWSTAFNEKLFF.

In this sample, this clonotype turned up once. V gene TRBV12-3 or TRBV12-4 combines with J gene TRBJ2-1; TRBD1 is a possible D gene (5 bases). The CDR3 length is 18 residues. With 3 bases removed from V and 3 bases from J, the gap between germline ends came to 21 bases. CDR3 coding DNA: TGTGCCAGCAGTTTTAGGGGCCTTCTCCACTCTAACTACAATGAGCAGTTCTTC. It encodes CASSFRGLLHSNYNEQFF.

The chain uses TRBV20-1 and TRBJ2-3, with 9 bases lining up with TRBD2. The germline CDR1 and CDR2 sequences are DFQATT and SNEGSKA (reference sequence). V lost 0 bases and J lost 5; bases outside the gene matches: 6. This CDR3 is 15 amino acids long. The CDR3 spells CSARDPWTSEDTQYF. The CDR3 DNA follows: TGCAGTGCTAGAGATCCCTGGACTAGCGAAGATACGCAGTATTTT.

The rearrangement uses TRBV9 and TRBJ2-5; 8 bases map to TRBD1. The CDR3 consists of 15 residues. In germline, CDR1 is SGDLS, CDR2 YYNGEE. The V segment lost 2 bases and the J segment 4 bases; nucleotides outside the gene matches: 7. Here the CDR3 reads CASSVGRGLGETQYF. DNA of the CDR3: TGTGCCAGCAGCGTTGGCAGGGGGCTGGGAGAGACCCAGTACTTC.

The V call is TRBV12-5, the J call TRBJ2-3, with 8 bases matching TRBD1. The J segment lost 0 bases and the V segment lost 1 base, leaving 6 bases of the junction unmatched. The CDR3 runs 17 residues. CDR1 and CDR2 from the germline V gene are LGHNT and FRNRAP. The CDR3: CASGLDPDRVSTDTQYF. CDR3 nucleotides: TGTGCTAGTGGTTTGGATCCGGACAGGGTTAGCACAGATACGCAGTATTTT.

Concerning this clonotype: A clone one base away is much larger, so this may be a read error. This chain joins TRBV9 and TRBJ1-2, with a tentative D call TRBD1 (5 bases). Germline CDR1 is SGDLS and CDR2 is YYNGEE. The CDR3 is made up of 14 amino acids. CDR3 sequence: CANSNPGAGAGYTF. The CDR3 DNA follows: TGTGCCAACAGCAATCCCGGGGCGGGCGCTGGCTACACCTTC.

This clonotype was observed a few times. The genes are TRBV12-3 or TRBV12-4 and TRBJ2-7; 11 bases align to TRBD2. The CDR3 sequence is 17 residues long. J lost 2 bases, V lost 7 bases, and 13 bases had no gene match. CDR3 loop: CASTGGLLAGVTYEQYF. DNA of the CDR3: TGTGCCAGCACCGGGGGCCTACTAGCGGGAGTTACCTACGAGCAGTACTTC.

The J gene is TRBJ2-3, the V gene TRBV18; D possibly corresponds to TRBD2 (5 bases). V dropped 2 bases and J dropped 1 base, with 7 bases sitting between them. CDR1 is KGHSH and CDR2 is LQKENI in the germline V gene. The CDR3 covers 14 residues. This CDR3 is CASSPGLRTDTQYF. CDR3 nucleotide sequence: TGTGCCAGCTCACCAGGACTGCGCACAGATACGCAGTATTTT. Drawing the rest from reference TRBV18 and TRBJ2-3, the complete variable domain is NAGVMQNPRHLVRRRGQEARLRCSPMKGHSHVYWYRQLPEEGLKFMVYLQKENIIDESGMPKERFSAEFPKEGPSILRIQQVVRGDSAAYFCASSPGLRTDTQYFGPGTRLTVL.

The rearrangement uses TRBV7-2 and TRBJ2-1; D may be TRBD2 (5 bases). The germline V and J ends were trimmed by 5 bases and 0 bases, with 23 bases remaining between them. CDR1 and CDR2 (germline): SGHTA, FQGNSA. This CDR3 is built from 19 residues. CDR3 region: CASSQDGGLRLSSYNEQFF. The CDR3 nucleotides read TGTGCCAGCAGCCAGGATGGTGGACTTCGGCTGAGCTCCTACAATGAGCAGTTCTTC.

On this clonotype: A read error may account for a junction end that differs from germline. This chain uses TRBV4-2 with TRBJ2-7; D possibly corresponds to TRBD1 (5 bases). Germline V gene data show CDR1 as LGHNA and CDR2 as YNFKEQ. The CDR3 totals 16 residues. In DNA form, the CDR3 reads TGTACCAGCAGCTCTTCTGACCGAGACAGCCTTTACGAGCAGTACTTC. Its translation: CTSSSSDRDSLYEQYF.

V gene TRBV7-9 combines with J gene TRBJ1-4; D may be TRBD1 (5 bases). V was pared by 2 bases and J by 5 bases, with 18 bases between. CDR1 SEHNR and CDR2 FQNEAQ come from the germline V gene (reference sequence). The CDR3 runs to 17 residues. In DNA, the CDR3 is TGTGCCAGCAGCTTAAGGTCGGGGGACTTACTAAATGAAAAACTGTTTTTT. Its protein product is CASSLRSGDLLNEKLFF.

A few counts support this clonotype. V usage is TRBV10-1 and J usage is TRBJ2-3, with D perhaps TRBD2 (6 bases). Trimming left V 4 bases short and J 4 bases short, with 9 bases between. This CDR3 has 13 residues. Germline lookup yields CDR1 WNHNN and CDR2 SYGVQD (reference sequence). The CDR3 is CASSVGLADTQYF. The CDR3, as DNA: TGCGCCAGCAGTGTGGGACTGGCAGATACGCAGTATTTT.

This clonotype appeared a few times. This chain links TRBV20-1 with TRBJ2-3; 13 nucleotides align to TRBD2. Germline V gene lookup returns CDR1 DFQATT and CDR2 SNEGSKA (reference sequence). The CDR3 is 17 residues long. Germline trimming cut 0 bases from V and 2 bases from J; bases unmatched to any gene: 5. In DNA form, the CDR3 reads TGCAGTGCTAGAGATCCGGGACTAGCGGGGCACACAGATACGCAGTATTTT. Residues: CSARDPGLAGHTDTQYF.

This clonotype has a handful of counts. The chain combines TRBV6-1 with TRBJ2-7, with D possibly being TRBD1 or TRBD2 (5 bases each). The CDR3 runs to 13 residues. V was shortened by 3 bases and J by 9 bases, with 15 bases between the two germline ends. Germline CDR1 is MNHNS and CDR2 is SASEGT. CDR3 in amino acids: CASSDRDRAGQYF. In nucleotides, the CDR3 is TGTGCCAGCAGTGATCGGGACCGAGCTGGGCAGTACTTC.

CDR3 sequence: CASSGGRSYNEQFF. DNA of the CDR3: TGTGCCAGCTCTGGCGGGAGGTCCTACAATGAGCAGTTCTTC. The chain employs TRBV27 and TRBJ2-1; 8 bases map to TRBD2. The CDR3 has 14 amino acids. The germline gives CDR1 MNHEY, CDR2 SMNVEV (reference sequence). Losses at the gene ends were 8 bases for V and 1 base for J; bases not matched to a gene: 4.

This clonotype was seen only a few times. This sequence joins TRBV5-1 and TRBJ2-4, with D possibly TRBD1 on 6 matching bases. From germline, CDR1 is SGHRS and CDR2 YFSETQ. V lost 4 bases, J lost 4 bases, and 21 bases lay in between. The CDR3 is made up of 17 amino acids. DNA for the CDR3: TGCGCCAGCAGCCTATCGATAAGGACAGACGATAAAAACATTCAGTACTTC. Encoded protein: CASSLSIRTDDKNIQYF. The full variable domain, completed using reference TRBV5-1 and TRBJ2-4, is KAGVTQTPRYLIKTRGQQVTLSCSPISGHRSVSWYQQTPGQGLQFLFEYFSETQRNKGNFPGRFSGRQFSNSRSEMNVSTLELGDSALYLCASSLSIRTDDKNIQYFGAGTRLSVL.

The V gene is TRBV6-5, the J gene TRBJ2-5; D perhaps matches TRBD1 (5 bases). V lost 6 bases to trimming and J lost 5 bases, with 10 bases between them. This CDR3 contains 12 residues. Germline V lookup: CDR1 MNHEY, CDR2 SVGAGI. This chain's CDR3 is CASSRVGETQYF. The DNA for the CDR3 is TGTGCCAGCAGCAGGGTTGGGGAGACCCAGTACTTC.

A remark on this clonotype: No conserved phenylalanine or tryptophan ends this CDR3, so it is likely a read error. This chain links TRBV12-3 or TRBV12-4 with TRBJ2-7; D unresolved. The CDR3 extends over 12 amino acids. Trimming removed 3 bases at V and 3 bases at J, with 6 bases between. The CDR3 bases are TGTGCCAGCAGTTTTCTGGGCTACGAGCAGTACTGC. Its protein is CASSFLGYEQYC.

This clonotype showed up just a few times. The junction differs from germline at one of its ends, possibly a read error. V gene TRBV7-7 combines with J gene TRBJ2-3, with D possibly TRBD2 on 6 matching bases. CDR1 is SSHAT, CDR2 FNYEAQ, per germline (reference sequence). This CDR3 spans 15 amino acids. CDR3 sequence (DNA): TGTGCTAGCAGCCTCCGGGGGAGAAGCACAGATACGCAGTATTTT. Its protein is CASSLRGRSTDTQYF. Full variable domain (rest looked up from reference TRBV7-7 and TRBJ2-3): GAGVSQSPRYKVTKRGQDVTLRCDPISSHATLYWYQQALGQGPEFLTYFNYEAQPDKSGLPSDRFSAERPEGSISTLTIQRTEQRDSAMYRCASSLRGRSTDTQYFGPGTRLTVL.

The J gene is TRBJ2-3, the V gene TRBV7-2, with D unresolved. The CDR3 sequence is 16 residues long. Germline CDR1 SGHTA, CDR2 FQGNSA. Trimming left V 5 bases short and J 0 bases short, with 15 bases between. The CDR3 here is CASSLGVHSSTDTQYF. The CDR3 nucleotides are TGTGCCAGCAGCCTCGGAGTTCACTCTAGCACAGATACGCAGTATTTT. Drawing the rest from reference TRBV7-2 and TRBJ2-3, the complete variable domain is GAGVSQSPSNKVTEKGKDVELRCDPISGHTALYWYRQSLGQGLEFLIYFQGNSAPDKSGLPSDRFSAERTGGSVSTLTIQRTQQEDSAVYLCASSLGVHSSTDTQYFGPGTRLTVL.

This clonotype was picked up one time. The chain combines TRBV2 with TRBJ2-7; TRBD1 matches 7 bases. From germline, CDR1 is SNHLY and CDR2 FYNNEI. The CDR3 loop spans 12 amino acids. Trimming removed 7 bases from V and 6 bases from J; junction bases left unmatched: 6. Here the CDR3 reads CASTDRYSEQYF. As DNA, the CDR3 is TGTGCCAGCACGGACAGGTATAGCGAGCAGTACTTC.

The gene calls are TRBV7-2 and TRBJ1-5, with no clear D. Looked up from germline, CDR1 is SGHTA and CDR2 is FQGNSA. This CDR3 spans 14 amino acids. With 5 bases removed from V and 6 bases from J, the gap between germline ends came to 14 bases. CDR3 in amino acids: CASSQAVFGQPQHF. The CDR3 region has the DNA TGTGCCAGCAGCCAGGCGGTCTTCGGTCAGCCCCAGCATTTT.

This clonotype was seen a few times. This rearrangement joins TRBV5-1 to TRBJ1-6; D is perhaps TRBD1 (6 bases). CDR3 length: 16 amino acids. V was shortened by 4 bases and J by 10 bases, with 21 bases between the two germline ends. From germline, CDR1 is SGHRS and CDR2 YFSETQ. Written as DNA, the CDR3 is TGCGCCAGCAGCCCGGTCCTAGGGGGGTCAGCCTCACCCCTCCACTTT. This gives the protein CASSPVLGGSASPLHF.

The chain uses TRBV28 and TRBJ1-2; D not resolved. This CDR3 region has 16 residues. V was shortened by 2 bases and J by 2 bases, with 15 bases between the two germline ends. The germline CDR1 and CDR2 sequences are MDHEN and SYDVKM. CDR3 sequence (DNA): TGTGCCAGCAGTTTACGGGGTAGGGTTGGAAACTATGGCTACACCTTC. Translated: CASSLRGRVGNYGYTF.

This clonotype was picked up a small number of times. The CDR3 coding sequence is TGTGCCAGCAGTGATCTCGGGAACTCCTACGAGCAGTACTTC. As protein: CASSDLGNSYEQYF. The genes are TRBV2 and TRBJ2-7; tentative D call: TRBD2 (5 bases). Between the trimmed V and J ends, which lost 3 bases and 0 bases, there was a span of 9 bases. CDR1 and CDR2 from the germline V gene are SNHLY and FYNNEI. The CDR3 is 14 residues long.

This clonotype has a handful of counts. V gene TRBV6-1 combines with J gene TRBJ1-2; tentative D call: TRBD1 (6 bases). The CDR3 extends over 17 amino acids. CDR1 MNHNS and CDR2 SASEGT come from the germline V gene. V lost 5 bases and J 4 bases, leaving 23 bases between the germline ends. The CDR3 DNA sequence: TGTGCCAGCAGTCCTACAGGGAAGGCTTTTTTGGGCTATGGCTACACCTTC. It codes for CASSPTGKAFLGYGYTF.

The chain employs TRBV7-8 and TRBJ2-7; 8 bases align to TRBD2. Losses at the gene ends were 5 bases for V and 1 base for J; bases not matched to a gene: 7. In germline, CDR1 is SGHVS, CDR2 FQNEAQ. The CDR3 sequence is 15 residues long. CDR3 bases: TGTGCCAGCAGCCGGAGGGGACTAGGGTCCTACGAGCAGTACTTC. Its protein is CASSRRGLGSYEQYF.

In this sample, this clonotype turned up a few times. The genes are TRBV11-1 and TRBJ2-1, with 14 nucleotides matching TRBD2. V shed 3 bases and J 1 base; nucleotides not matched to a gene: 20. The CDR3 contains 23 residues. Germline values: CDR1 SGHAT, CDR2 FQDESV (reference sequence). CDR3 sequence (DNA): TGTGCCAGCAGCTTCCCCGGGGGCTCGTCGGGACTAGCGGGAGTCGGGTCCTACAATGAGCAGTTCTTC. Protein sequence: CASSFPGGSSGLAGVGSYNEQFF.

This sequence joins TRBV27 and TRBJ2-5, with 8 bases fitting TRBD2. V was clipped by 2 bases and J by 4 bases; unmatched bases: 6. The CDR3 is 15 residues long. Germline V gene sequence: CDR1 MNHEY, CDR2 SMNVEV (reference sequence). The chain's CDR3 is CASSLSSGIIETQYF. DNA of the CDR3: TGTGCCAGCAGTTTAAGTAGCGGGATCATAGAGACCCAGTACTTC.